The sequence of this T cell receptor beta chain was determined in a study of blood T cells in healthy people across ages (dated by TCRdb to between 2014 and 2016). Some background on the complete study: Template switching captured roughly one uniquely barcoded TCR beta cDNA molecule per two T cells in model experiments. Donors were grouped into four age groups: young (average about 15 years), middle-aged (roughly 37), aged (around 66) and long-lived (just over 80). To avoid experimental bias, donors of different ages were distributed randomly across sequencing lanes. Using deep sequencing normalized with unique cDNA molecular identifiers, the study measured how TCR beta repertoire diversity changes with age. Two additional independent replicas of 1 million unique cDNA reads from the same blood draw were analyzed for two donors (one aged 18 to 29 and one aged 80 or older).

The full study reports these points: Estimates of total diversity based on one million sequenced T cells were regarded as lower bounds and as underestimates. Observed TCR beta diversity correlated strongly with the percentage of naive T cells measured by flow cytometry. As age increased, observed TCR beta diversity per million T cells dropped in a roughly linear way, and a significant reduction was already evident by age roughly 36. The long-lived group showed more naive CD4+ T cells, fewer expanded clones and increased TCR diversity than the aged group, suggesting age selection. Because the CMV infection status of the donors was unknown, age-related changes in expanded clonotypes may potentially have been confounded. Since profiling was done on bulk unsorted PBMCs, naive and antigen-experienced compartments could not be conclusively compared.

Donors were about 36 systemically healthy Caucasian individuals from Russia aged roughly 6 to 90 years. Approximately 9.3 milliliters of peripheral blood were collected from each donor into EDTA-treated Vacutainer tubes. Ficoll-Paque density-gradient centrifugation was used to isolate PBMCs, with at least 6.5 million per sample. Trizol reagent was used to extract total RNA from PBMCs, with at least 6 micrograms per sample. For every donor, an aliquot of PBMCs went through flow cytometry to measure the percentages of naive CD45RAhigh/CD27high T cells. The library was made by 5' RACE. The sequencing machine was an Illumina HiSeq 2500. A second roughly 6 to 12 cycle PCR used a sample-barcoded 5' primer and a J-beta primer mix. Each TCR beta cDNA molecule received a unique molecular identifier from a template-switch 5' adaptor carrying 12 random nucleotides. Each sample yielded at least 3 million CDR3-containing paired-end reads. First-strand cDNA synthesis was performed from all RNA using the Mint cDNA synthesis kit, with priming by a TRBC-specific oligonucleotide. Following uracil-DNA glycosylase treatment, a first 18-cycle PCR with universal primers M1SS and BC2_uni_R was performed on all cDNA. The original methods were these. For normalization, 1 million high-quality reads, each with a distinct molecular identifier, were randomly selected from each sample. Reads with shared molecular identifiers were discarded instead of being binned into consensus sequences. CDR3 identification, clonotype clustering and error correction used MiTCR with a Q25 quality threshold and the strictest error-elimination algorithm. A nonparametric unseen species model with Euler transformation was used to estimate a lower bound on total TCR beta diversity. The raw public reads went through TCRdb reprocessing: fastp at Q25, MiXCR clone calling, in-frame beta chains kept. One record per CDR3 amino acid sequence lists the most common genes and DNA. The V and J calls come from TCRdb's annotation, not from the publication. Here the sample has 1.4 million to 1.5 million distinct CDR3 sequences; about 40% occur a single time. The ten largest clones add up to approximately 7.9% of the sample.

Measured from the cysteine to the phenylalanine, the CDR3 is 15 residues long. The kept DNA is CDR3 alone, 45 bases in frame from the first base. Trimming removed 4 bases from V and 3 bases from J; the gene matches leave 7 bases unexplained. From the germline V gene, CDR1 is MNHEY and CDR2 is SVGAGI. The sample holds a few counts of this clonotype. There is no known antigen for this receptor. The sample holds no much larger clone one base away, and base qualities are not on file. The receptor was derived from a woman aged 18-29 years in good health. The sample was blood. The sequence joins TRBV6-5 to TRBJ2-3; 7 central bases correspond to TRBD1. The sequenced DNA: TGTGCCAGCAGTTCAGGGGGATACCGTACAGATACGCAGTATTTT. The resulting protein is CASSSGGYRTDTQYF.